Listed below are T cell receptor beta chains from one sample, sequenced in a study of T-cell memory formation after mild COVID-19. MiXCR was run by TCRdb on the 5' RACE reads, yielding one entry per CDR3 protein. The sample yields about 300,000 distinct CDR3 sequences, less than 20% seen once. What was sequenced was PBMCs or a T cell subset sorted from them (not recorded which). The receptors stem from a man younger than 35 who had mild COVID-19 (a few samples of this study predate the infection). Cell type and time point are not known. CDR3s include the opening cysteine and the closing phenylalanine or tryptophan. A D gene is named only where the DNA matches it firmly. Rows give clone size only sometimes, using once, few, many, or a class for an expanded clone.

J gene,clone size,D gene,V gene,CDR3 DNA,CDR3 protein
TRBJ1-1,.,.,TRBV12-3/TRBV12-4,TGTGCCAGCAGTTTTTCGAGGGCTAGTCAGGCTAACACTGAAGCTTTCTTT,CASSFSRASQANTEAFF
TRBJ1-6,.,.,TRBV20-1,TGCAGTGCTAGAGGATCCAGGGTTTCACCCCTCCACTTT,CSARGSRVSPLHF
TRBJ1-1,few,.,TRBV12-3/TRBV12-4,TGTGCCAGCAGCCCAGGCGGGTGGGCTTTCTTT,CASSPGGWAFF
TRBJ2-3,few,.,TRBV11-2,TGTGCCAGCAGCTCGGATCCTTCAGATACGCAGTATTTT,CASSSDPSDTQYF
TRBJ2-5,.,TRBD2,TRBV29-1,TGCAGCGTGGCGGGGGGTCCTTTCCAAGAGACCCAGTACTTC,CSVAGGPFQETQYF
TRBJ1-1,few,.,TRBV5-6,TGTGCCAGCAGCTTTAGGAGGGCTGAAGCTTTCTTT,CASSFRRAEAFF
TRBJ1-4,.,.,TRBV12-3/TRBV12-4,TGTGCCAGCAGTCCCGGGTTGGGGAAGGCAACTAATGAAAAACTGTTTTTT,CASSPGLGKATNEKLFF
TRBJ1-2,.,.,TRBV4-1,TGCGCCAGCAGCCTCCGGGGATCACCCCCTAACTATGGCTACACCTTC,CASSLRGSPPNYGYTF
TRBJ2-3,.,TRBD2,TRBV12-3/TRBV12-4,TGTGCCAGCAGCTATACTAGCGGGGTATTCACAGATACGCAGTATTTT,CASSYTSGVFTDTQYF
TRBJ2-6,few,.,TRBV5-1,TGCGCCAGCAGCTCCCGACATACTGGGGCCAACGTCCTGACTTTC,CASSSRHTGANVLTF
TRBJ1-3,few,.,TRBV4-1,TGCGCCAGCAGCCAAAGGGGCGGGGCTAACACCATATATTTT,CASSQRGGANTIYF
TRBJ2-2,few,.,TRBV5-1,TGCGCCAGCAGCTTGGCTGGCGACACCGGGGAGCTGTTTTTT,CASSLAGDTGELFF
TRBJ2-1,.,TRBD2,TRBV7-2,TGTGCCACCTTAACCGGGGGGGCGTCCTACAATGAGCAGTTCTTC,CATLTGGASYNEQFF
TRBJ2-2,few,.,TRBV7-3,TGTGCCAGCAGCCCCTACGTGGACGGGGAGCTGTTTTTT,CASSPYVDGELFF
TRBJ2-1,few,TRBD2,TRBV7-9,TGTGCCAGCAGCTGGGCACTAGCGGGGGGGTCCGATGAGCAGTTCTTC,CASSWALAGGSDEQFF
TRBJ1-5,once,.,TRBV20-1,TGCAGTGCTAGACTACCAGGGCCTAACAATCAGCCCCAGCATTTT,CSARLPGPNNQPQHF
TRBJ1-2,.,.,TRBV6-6,TGTGCCAGCAGTTCCGACGGAGACCTATATGGCTACACCTTC,CASSSDGDLYGYTF
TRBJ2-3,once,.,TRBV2,TGTGCCAGCAGTGGACCCATGGGTGCAAGCACAGATACGCAGTATTTT,CASSGPMGASTDTQYF
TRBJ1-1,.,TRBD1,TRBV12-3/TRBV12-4,TGTGCCAGCAGCCCCGGGACAGGGATTCAGGGCACTGAAGCTTTCTTT,CASSPGTGIQGTEAFF
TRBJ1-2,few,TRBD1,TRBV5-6,TGTGCCAGCAGCTACCCCTTTGGGGACAGGGACTATGGCTACACCTTC,CASSYPFGDRDYGYTF
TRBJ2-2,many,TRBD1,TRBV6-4,TGTGCCAGCAGCGAAACCCCCGGACAGGGATCCGGGGAGCTGTTTTTT,CASSETPGQGSGELFF
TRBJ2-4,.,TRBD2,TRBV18,TGTGCCAGCTCACCAACCTGGTCGAGTAGCGGGGCCAAAAACATTCAGTACTTC,CASSPTWSSSGAKNIQYF
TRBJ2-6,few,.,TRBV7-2,TGTGCCAGCAGCTCGAGGGTCTCTGGGGCCAACGTCCTGACTTTC,CASSSRVSGANVLTF
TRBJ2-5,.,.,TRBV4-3,TGCGCCAGCAGCCAAGAGCGGGACTCGTCCCAAGAGACCCAGTACTTC,CASSQERDSSQETQYF
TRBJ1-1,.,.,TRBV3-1,TGTGCCAGCAGCCAAGAGTACGGGAATTGGGCTGAAGCTTTCTTT,CASSQEYGNWAEAFF
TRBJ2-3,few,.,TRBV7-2,TGTGCCAGCAGCTTAGTCCGACTAAATACGCAGTATTTT,CASSLVRLNTQYF
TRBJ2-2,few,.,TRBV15,TGTGCCACCAGAGACTTGAACACCGGGGAGCTGTTTTTT,CATRDLNTGELFF
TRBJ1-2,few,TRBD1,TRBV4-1,TGCGCCAGCAGTCCACGACAGGGGGCGGAGTATGGCTACACCTTC,CASSPRQGAEYGYTF
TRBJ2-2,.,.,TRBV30,TGTGCCTGGAGTGTAGGGGCAGGGCCTACCGGGGAGCTGTTTTTT,CAWSVGAGPTGELFF
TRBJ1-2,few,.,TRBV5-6,TGTGCCAGCAGCGGTGGGGACGGTGGCTACACCTTC,CASSGGDGGYTF
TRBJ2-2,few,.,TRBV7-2,TGTGCCAGCAGCCCCCTGGAGGGAAGCGTGGCCGGGGAGCTGTTTTTT,CASSPLEGSVAGELFF
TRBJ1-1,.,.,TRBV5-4,TGTGCCACCCAGGGGCCGGGGGAGATAGGCACTGAAGCTTTCTTT,CATQGPGEIGTEAFF
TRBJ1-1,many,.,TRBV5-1,TGCGCCAGCAGCTCCCTTAACCCAGGGAAAACTGAAGCTTTCTTT,CASSSLNPGKTEAFF
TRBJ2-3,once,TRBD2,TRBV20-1,TGCAGTGCTAGGCAACTAGCGGGGGGTACAGATACGCAGTATTTT,CSARQLAGGTDTQYF
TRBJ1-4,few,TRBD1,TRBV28,TGTGCCAGCAGTTCCCCCAGGGGGGCTCACGAAAAACTGTTTTTT,CASSSPRGAHEKLFF
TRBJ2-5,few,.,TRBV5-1,TGCGCCAGCAGCGCACGATGGGAGACCCAGTACTTC,CASSARWETQYF
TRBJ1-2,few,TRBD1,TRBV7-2,TGTGCCAGCAGCTTTATTCGGACAGGGGGGCCCTCTGGCTATGGCTACACCTTC,CASSFIRTGGPSGYGYTF
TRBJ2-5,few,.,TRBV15,TGTGCCACCAGCAGAGATGGGGGGCTGGGAGAGACCCAGTACTTC,CATSRDGGLGETQYF
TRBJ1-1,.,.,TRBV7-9,TGTGCCAGCAGCTCCTCAGATGAAGCTTTCTTT,CASSSSDEAFF
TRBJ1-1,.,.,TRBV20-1,TGCAGTGCTATACCCCTACCCCGGGGAGTCACTGAAGCTTTCTTT,CSAIPLPRGVTEAFF
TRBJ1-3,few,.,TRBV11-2,TGTGCCAGCAGCACAGTCCTCAGGGTCGACTCTGGAAACACCATATATTTT,CASSTVLRVDSGNTIYF